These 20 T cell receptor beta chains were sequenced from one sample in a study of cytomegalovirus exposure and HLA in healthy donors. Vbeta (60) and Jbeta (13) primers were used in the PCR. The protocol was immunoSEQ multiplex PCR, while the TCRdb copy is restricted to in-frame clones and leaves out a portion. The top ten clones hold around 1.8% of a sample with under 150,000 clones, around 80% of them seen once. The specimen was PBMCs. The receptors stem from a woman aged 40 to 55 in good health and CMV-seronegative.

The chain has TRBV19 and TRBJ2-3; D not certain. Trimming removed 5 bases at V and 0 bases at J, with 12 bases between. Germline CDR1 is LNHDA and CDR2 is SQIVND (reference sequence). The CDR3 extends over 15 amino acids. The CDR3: CASSAFGLSTDTQYF. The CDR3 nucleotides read TGTGCCAGTAGTGCATTTGGGCTGAGCACAGATACGCAGTATTTT. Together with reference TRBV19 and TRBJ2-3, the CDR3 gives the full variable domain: DGGITQSPKYLFRKEGQNVTLSCEQNLNHDAMYWYRQDPGQGLRLIYYSQIVNDFQKGDIAEGYSVSREKKESFPLTVTSAQKNPTAFYLCASSAFGLSTDTQYFGPGTRLTVL.

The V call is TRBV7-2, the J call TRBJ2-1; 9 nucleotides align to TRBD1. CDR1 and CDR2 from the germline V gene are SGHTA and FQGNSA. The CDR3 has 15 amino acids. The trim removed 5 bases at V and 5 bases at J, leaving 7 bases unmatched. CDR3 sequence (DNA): TGTGCCAGCAGCCACTACCGACAGGGGGACAATGAGCAGTTCTTC. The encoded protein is CASSHYRQGDNEQFF. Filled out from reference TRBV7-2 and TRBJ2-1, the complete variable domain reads GAGVSQSPSNKVTEKGKDVELRCDPISGHTALYWYRQSLGQGLEFLIYFQGNSAPDKSGLPSDRFSAERTGGSVSTLTIQRTQQEDSAVYLCASSHYRQGDNEQFFGPGTRLTVL.

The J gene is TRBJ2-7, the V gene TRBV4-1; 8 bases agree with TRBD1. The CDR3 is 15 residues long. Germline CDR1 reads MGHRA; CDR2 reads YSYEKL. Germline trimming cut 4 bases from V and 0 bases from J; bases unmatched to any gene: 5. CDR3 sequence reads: CASSPGQGPSYEQYF. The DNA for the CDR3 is TGCGCCAGCAGCCCTGGACAGGGTCCCTCCTACGAGCAGTACTTC.

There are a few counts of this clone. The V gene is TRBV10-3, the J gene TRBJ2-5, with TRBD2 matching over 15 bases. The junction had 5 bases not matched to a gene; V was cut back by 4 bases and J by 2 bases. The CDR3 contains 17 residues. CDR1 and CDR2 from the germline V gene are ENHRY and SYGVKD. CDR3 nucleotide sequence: TGTGCCATCAGTGCGGGACTAGCGGGGGGATCACAAGAGACCCAGTACTTC. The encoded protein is CAISAGLAGGSQETQYF.

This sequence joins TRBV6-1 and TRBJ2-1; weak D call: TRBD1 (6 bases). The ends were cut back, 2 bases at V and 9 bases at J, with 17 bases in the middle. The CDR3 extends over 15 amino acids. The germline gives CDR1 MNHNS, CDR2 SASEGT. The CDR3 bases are TGTGCCAGCAGTGAACGAACCATGGGGGCAGGTGAGCAGTTCTTC. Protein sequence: CASSERTMGAGEQFF.

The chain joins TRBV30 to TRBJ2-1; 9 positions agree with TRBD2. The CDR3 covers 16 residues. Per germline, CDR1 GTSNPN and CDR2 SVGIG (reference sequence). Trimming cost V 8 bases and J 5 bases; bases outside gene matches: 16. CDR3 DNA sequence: TGTGCCGCCCTATGGGTCCCTAGCGGGGACGACAATGAGCAGTTCTTC. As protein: CAALWVPSGDDNEQFF.

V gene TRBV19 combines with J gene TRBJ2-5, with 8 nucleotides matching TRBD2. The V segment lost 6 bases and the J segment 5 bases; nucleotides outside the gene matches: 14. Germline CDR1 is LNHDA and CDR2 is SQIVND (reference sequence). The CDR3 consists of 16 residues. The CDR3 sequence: CASSPSGRYSGETQYF. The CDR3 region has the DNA TGTGCCAGTAGCCCAAGCGGGAGATATTCGGGGGAGACCCAGTACTTC.

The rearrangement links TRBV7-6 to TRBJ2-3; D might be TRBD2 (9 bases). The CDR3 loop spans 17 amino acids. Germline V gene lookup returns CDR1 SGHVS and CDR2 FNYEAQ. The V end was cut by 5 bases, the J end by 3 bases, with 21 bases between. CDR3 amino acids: CASSQGAAGGRTDTQYF. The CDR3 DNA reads TGTGCCAGCAGCCAGGGGGCGGCGGGGGGGCGGACAGATACGCAGTATTTT.

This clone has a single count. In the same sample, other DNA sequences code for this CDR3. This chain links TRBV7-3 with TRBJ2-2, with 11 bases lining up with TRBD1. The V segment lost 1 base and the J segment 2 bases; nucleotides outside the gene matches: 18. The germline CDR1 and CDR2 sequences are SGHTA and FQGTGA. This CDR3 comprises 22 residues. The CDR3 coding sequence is TGTGCCAGCAGCTTAAGGGGACAGGGGGGTGGCCCACCGGACCTAAACACCGGGGAGCTGTTTTTT. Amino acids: CASSLRGQGGGPPDLNTGELFF.

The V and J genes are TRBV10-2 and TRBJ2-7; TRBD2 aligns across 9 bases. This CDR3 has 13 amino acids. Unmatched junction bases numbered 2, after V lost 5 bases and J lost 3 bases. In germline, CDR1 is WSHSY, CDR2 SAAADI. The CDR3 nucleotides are TGCGCCAGCAGTATTAGCGGGAGCTACGAGCAGTACTTC. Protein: CASSISGSYEQYF.

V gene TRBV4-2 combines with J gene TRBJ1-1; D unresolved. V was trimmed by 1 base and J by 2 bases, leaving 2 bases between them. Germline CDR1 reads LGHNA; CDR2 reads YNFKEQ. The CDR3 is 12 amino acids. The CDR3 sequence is CASSQVNTEAFF. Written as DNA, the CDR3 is TGTGCCAGCAGCCAAGTAAACACTGAAGCTTTCTTT.

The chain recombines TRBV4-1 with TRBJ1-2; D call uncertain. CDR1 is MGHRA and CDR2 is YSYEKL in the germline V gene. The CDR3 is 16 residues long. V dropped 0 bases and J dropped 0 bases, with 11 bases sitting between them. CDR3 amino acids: CASSQDLNRANYGYTF. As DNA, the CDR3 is TGCGCCAGCAGCCAAGATCTGAACAGAGCTAACTATGGCTACACCTTC.

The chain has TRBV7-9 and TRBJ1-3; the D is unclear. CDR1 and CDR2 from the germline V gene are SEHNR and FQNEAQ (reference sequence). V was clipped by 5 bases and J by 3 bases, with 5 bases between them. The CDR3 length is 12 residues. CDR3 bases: TGTGCCAGCAGCCTCAGTGGAAACACCATATATTTT. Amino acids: CASSLSGNTIYF.

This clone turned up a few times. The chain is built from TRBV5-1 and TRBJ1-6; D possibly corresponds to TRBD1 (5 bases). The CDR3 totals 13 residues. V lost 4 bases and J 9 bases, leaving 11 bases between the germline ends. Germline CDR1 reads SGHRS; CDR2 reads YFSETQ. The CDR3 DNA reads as TGCGCCAGCAGCCCCACAGGCGGTTCACCCCTCCACTTT. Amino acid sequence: CASSPTGGSPLHF.

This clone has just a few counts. CDR3 coding DNA: TGTGCCAGTTCGGCAATGGGGGCGATTAGCACAGATACGCAGTATTTT. Translating gives CASSAMGAISTDTQYF. The chain is built from TRBV27 and TRBJ2-3; maybe TRBD1 (6 bases). Germline assignment: CDR1 MNHEY and CDR2 SMNVEV (reference sequence). The V end was cut by 9 bases, the J end by 0 bases, with 19 bases between. The CDR3 runs to 16 residues.

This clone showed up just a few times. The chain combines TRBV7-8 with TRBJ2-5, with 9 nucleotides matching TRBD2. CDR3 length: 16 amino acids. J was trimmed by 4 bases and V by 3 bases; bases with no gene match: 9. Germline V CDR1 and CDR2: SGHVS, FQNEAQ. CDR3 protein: CASSFWELAGSETQYF. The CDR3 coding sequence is TGTGCCAGCAGCTTTTGGGAACTAGCGGGTTCAGAGACCCAGTACTTC.

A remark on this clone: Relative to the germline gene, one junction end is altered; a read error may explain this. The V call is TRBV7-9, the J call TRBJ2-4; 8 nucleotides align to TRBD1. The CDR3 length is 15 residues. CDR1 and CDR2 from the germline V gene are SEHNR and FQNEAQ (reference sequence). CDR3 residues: CSSSPPATGVNIQYF. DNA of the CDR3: TGTTCCAGCAGCCCTCCCGCGACAGGGGTAAACATTCAGTACTTC.

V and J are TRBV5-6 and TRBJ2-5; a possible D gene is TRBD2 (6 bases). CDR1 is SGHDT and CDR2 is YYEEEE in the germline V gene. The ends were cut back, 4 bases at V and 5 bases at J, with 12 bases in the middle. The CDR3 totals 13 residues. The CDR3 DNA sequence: TGTGCCAGCAGCCTCGGGGGTGATGAGACCCAGTACTTC. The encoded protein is CASSLGGDETQYF.

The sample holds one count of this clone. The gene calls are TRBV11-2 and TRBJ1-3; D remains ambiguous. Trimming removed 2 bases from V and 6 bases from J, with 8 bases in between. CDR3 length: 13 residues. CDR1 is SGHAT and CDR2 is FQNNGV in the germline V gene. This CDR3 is CASSLTGENTIYF. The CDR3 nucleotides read TGTGCCAGCAGCTTAACTGGAGAAAACACCATATATTTT.

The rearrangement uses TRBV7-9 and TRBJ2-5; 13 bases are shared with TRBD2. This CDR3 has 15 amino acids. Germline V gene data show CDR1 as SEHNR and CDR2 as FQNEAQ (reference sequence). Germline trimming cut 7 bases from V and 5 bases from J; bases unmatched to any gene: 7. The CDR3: CASKGLAGVPETQYF. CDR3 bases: TGTGCCAGCAAAGGACTAGCGGGAGTACCCGAGACCCAGTACTTC.